Listed below are T cell receptor beta chains from one sample, sequenced in a study of T-cell memory formation after mild COVID-19. TCRdb itself ran the 5' RACE reads through MiXCR, one entry per CDR3 protein. The sample lists just over 300,000 distinct CDR3 sequences, roughly 19% seen once, with around 21% in the top ten. Source material: PBMCs or a T cell subset sorted from them (not recorded which). The receptors originated from a man aged 18 to 29 who had mild COVID-19 (a few samples of this study predate the infection). Cell type and time point are not known. Each CDR3 is given with its conserved first and last residue. The D gene is left open where the match is weak. Clone size is not always given. Where it is, it says once, few, many or a class for expanded clones.

abundance,v_gene,d_gene,j_gene,CDR3aa,CDR3nt
-,TRBV18,-,TRBJ1-2,CASSPGRADSNYGYTF,TGTGCCAGCTCACCAGGGAGGGCAGATTCTAACTATGGCTACACCTTC
-,TRBV4-1,-,TRBJ1-5,CASSQDERGRLSNQPQHF,TGCGCCAGCAGCCAAGATGAACGAGGGAGGTTGAGCAATCAGCCCCAGCATTTT
few,TRBV4-2,TRBD2,TRBJ2-2,CASSPGLATGELFF,TGTGCCAGCAGCCCGGGACTAGCCACCGGGGAGCTGTTTTTT
few,TRBV2,TRBD2,TRBJ2-7,CASSLGLEVEQYF,TGTGCCAGCAGTCTGGGACTAGAGGTCGAGCAGTACTTC
-,TRBV4-1,-,TRBJ1-1,CASSQARGGGMNTEAFF,TGCGCCAGCAGCCAGGCTAGGGGAGGAGGGATGAACACTGAAGCTTTCTTT
few,TRBV6-2/TRBV6-3,TRBD2,TRBJ2-1,CATYPGGGTYNEQFF,TGTGCCACCTACCCAGGCGGGGGAACCTACAATGAGCAGTTCTTC
-,TRBV5-5,-,TRBJ2-1,CASSFIDPGRPRGDEQFF,TGTGCCAGCAGCTTTATTGACCCGGGACGCCCCAGGGGCGATGAGCAGTTCTTC
few,TRBV7-9,TRBD1,TRBJ1-2,CASSSHPGQGVDGYTF,TGTGCCAGCAGCTCCCACCCGGGACAGGGAGTTGATGGCTACACCTTC
few,TRBV6-5,-,TRBJ1-1,CASSYSTWVGNTEAFF,TGTGCCAGCAGTTACTCTACTTGGGTTGGGAACACTGAAGCTTTCTTT
few,TRBV20-1,-,TRBJ2-1,CSARDLPAYNEQFF,TGCAGTGCTAGAGATCTCCCAGCCTACAATGAGCAGTTCTTC
-,TRBV5-5,TRBD2,TRBJ2-4,CASSRGLAGGFAKNIQYF,TGTGCCAGCAGCAGAGGACTAGCGGGGGGTTTCGCCAAAAACATTCAGTACTTC
many,TRBV7-9,-,TRBJ1-1,CASRVNTEAFF,TGTGCCAGCCGGGTTAACACTGAAGCTTTCTTT
-,TRBV27,TRBD1,TRBJ2-7,CASRTGATLEQYF,TGTGCCAGTCGAACAGGGGCAACGCTCGAGCAGTACTTC
few,TRBV5-8,TRBD1,TRBJ2-6,CASSLETGSGANVLTF,TGTGCCAGCAGCTTGGAGACAGGGTCTGGGGCCAACGTCCTGACTTTC
-,TRBV18,TRBD1,TRBJ1-2,CASSPRLTGEDYGYTF,TGTGCCAGCTCACCCCGATTGACAGGGGAGGACTATGGCTACACCTTC
-,TRBV12-5,TRBD1,TRBJ1-1,CASGLVQFRDRVNTEAFF,TGTGCTAGTGGTTTGGTACAGTTCCGGGACAGGGTGAACACTGAAGCTTTCTTT
few,TRBV5-6,-,TRBJ2-2,CASSGTSPGELFF,TGTGCCAGCAGCGGAACTAGTCCCGGGGAGCTGTTTTTT
few,TRBV3-1,-,TRBJ2-3,CASSQVRIPTDTQYF,TGTGCCAGCAGCCAAGTCCGGATCCCCACAGATACGCAGTATTTT
-,TRBV20-1,-,TRBJ2-3,CSASRASTDTQYF,TGCAGTGCTAGCCGCGCTAGCACAGATACGCAGTATTTT
-,TRBV6-6,-,TRBJ2-7,CASSWMGGQYF,TGTGCCAGCAGTTGGATGGGTGGGCAGTACTTC
-,TRBV28,-,TRBJ1-2,CASWGYMGYGYTF,TGTGCCAGTTGGGGGTATATGGGATATGGCTACACCTTC
many,TRBV5-1,TRBD1,TRBJ1-6,CASSSQTGNSPLHF,TGCGCCAGCAGCTCCCAGACAGGGAATTCACCCCTCCACTTT
few,TRBV7-2,TRBD2,TRBJ2-1,CASSLARASGGAGNEQFF,TGTGCCAGCAGCTTAGCGCGAGCTAGCGGGGGGGCGGGCAATGAGCAGTTCTTC
-,TRBV6-5,-,TRBJ2-3,CASSYSGDSTDTQYF,TGTGCCAGCAGTTACTCTGGGGACAGCACAGATACGCAGTATTTT
many,TRBV19,TRBD1,TRBJ2-7,CASSQGAPSGQYF,TGTGCCAGTAGCCAGGGGGCTCCTTCAGGGCAGTACTTC
-,TRBV5-1,-,TRBJ2-1,CASSLEVSLYYNEQFF,TGCGCCAGCAGCTTGGAGGTGTCTCTCTACTACAATGAGCAGTTCTTC
few,TRBV7-9,TRBD2,TRBJ2-1,CASSLPIAGGPGEQFF,TGTGCCAGCAGCTTACCTATAGCGGGGGGGCCTGGTGAGCAGTTCTTC
few,TRBV11-3,TRBD1,TRBJ2-7,CASSLVVWGQGPLASYEQYF,TGTGCCAGCAGCTTAGTGGTCTGGGGACAGGGACCTCTCGCAAGCTACGAGCAGTACTTC
-,TRBV25-1,TRBD1,TRBJ1-1,CASSAGGDTEAFF,TGTGCCAGCAGTGCAGGGGGGGACACTGAAGCTTTCTTT
many,TRBV6-5,TRBD1,TRBJ1-5,CASRQTGYGGQPQHF,TGTGCCAGCAGACAGACAGGGTATGGAGGGCAGCCCCAGCATTTT
-,TRBV5-1,TRBD1,TRBJ2-7,CASSLSGTGDEQYF,TGCGCCAGCAGCTTATCCGGGACAGGGGACGAGCAGTACTTC
-,TRBV4-2,-,TRBJ2-6,CASSPAGGRGSGANVLTF,TGTGCCAGCAGCCCAGCAGGGGGGCGTGGCTCTGGGGCCAACGTCCTGACTTTC
few,TRBV2,-,TRBJ1-2,CASKAVDYGYTF,TGTGCCAGCAAGGCAGTTGATTATGGCTACACCTTC
few,TRBV25-1,-,TRBJ1-2,CATDGRGVYTF,TGTGCCACCGACGGCAGGGGCGTCTACACCTTC
-,TRBV9,-,TRBJ1-6,CASSVDNSPLHF,TGTGCCAGCAGCGTAGATAATTCACCCCTCCACTTT
few,TRBV29-1,-,TRBJ1-4,CSVGALRGSEKLFF,TGCAGCGTTGGGGCGCTAAGGGGGAGTGAAAAACTGTTTTTT
-,TRBV20-1,TRBD1,TRBJ1-2,CSAGDRGGNYGYTF,TGCAGTGCGGGCGACAGGGGCGGGAACTATGGCTACACCTTC
few,TRBV9,-,TRBJ1-1,CASSVLGGTEAFF,TGTGCCAGCAGCGTTTTGGGGGGCACTGAAGCTTTCTTT
few,TRBV27,TRBD2,TRBJ2-1,CASSSLADVNEQFF,TGTGCCAGCAGTTCACTAGCGGATGTTAATGAGCAGTTCTTC
-,TRBV12-3/TRBV12-4,-,TRBJ2-1,CASSFLKGAAYNEQFF,TGTGCCAGCAGTTTTTTAAAAGGAGCAGCCTACAATGAGCAGTTCTTC
-,TRBV30,-,TRBJ2-3,CAWSAGTTDTQYF,TGTGCCTGGAGTGCAGGAACCACAGATACGCAGTATTTT
many,TRBV9,-,TRBJ2-3,CASSVNGVSDTQYF,TGTGCCAGCAGCGTGAACGGGGTCTCAGATACGCAGTATTTT
-,TRBV2,TRBD1,TRBJ1-2,CASRDRVGGYTF,TGTGCCAGCAGGGACAGGGTCGGTGGCTACACCTTC
many,TRBV4-2,-,TRBJ2-4,CASSPRERGVIQYF,TGTGCCAGCAGCCCTAGGGAAAGGGGGGTCATTCAGTACTTC
-,TRBV4-1,-,TRBJ1-2,CASSQVAGYAGYTF,TGCGCCAGCAGCCAAGTCGCCGGGTATGCTGGCTACACCTTC
few,TRBV5-1,TRBD2,TRBJ2-3,CASSLVPRGGPDTQYF,TGCGCCAGCAGCTTGGTTCCGCGGGGGGGCCCAGATACGCAGTATTTT
-,TRBV27,TRBD1,TRBJ1-2,CASSVGTGANYGYTF,TGTGCCAGCAGTGTCGGGACAGGAGCTAACTATGGCTACACCTTC
once,TRBV7-8,-,TRBJ2-2,CASSPWRGGLRTGELFF,TGTGCCAGCAGTCCCTGGAGGGGGGGCCTTAGAACCGGGGAGCTGTTTTTT
many,TRBV4-2,TRBD1,TRBJ1-3,CASSHRDSPSGNTIYF,TGTGCCAGCAGCCACCGGGACAGCCCCTCTGGAAACACCATATATTTT
-,TRBV24-1,TRBD1,TRBJ1-2,CATSVTGGVNYGYTF,TGTGCCACCAGTGTAACAGGGGGGGTCAACTATGGCTACACCTTC
few,TRBV15,TRBD1,TRBJ2-1,CATSREGTGGSEQFF,TGTGCCACCAGCAGAGAGGGGACAGGGGGAAGTGAGCAGTTCTTC
-,TRBV5-1,TRBD1,TRBJ2-3,CASSTRDRGRSSTDTQYF,TGCGCCAGCAGTACCCGGGACAGGGGCCGGTCTAGCACAGATACGCAGTATTTT
-,TRBV6-2/TRBV6-3,-,TRBJ2-1,CASSSGAAANEQFF,TGTGCCAGCAGTTCTGGGGCCGCCGCCAATGAGCAGTTCTTC
-,TRBV19,-,TRBJ1-1,CASSIRVALGTEAFF,TGTGCCAGTAGTATTCGGGTGGCCCTAGGCACTGAAGCTTTCTTT
few,TRBV20-1,-,TRBJ2-6,CRAGSGANVLTF,TGCAGGGCAGGGTCTGGGGCCAACGTCCTGACTTTC
few,TRBV12-3/TRBV12-4,TRBD2,TRBJ2-3,CASSLPPDGGGTDTQYF,TGTGCCAGCAGTCTTCCCCCAGATGGGGGGGGCACAGATACGCAGTATTTT
-,TRBV7-8,TRBD1,TRBJ1-5,CASSGDRGSNQPQHF,TGTGCCAGCAGCGGCGACAGGGGAAGCAATCAGCCCCAGCATTTT
many,TRBV12-3/TRBV12-4,TRBD2,TRBJ2-2,CASSLALAGVTGELFF,TGTGCCAGCAGCTTAGCCCTAGCGGGGGTTACCGGGGAGCTGTTTTTT
-,TRBV19,-,TRBJ2-3,CASSIAGESDTQYF,TGTGCCAGTAGTATAGCCGGGGAATCAGATACGCAGTATTTT
few,TRBV7-2,TRBD1,TRBJ2-3,CASSPEAGTGVEYF,TGTGCCAGCAGCCCGGAGGCCGGGACAGGGGTGGAGTATTTT